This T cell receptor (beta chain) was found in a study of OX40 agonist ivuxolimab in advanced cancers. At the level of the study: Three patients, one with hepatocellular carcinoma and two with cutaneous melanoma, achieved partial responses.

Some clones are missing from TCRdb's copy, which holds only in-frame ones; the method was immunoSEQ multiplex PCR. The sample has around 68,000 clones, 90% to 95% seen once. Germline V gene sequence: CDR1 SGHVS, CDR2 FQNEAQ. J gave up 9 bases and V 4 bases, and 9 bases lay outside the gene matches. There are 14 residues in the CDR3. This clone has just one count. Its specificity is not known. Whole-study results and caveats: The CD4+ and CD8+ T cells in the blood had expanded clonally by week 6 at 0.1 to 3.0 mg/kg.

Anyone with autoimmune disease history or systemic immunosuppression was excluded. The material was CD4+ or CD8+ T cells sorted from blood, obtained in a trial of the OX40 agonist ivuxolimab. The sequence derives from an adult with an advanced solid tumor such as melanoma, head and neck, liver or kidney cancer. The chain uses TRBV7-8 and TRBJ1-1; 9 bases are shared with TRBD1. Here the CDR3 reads CASSSGQGGRQAFF. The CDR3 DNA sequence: TGTGCCAGCAGCTCGGGACAGGGTGGGAGGCAAGCTTTCTTT.